This T cell receptor (beta chain) was captured by sequencing in a study of breast tumors, draining lymph nodes, adjacent tissues. Study-wide findings and caveats: Tumors had less TCR diversity than lymph nodes, more than nontumor tissue.

TCRdb re-derived calls from the multiplex PCR reads in MiXCR, one entry per CDR3 protein. The sample lists approximately 210,000 distinct CDR3 sequences; under 40% were seen once. The V gene lost 1 base and the J gene lost 3 bases, with 11 bases spanning the gap. Germline-derived CDR1 and CDR2 are SGHRS and YFSETQ. This CDR3 contains 15 residues. This clonotype was detected many times. What it binds is unknown. Samples came from axillary lymph nodes draining the breast cancer. The sequence derives from a female donor with breast cancer. Some clones in this sample may be carry-over from other donors' samples. Sequenced input: axillary lymph node tissue. The chain links TRBV5-1 to TRBJ1-5; D is ambiguous. The CDR3 nucleotides are TGCGCCAGCAGCTTGTGGTTTGGTGACAATCAGCCCCAGCATTTT. Translating it yields CASSLWFGDNQPQHF.